This TCR beta chain was sequenced during a study of beta chain features in type 1 diabetes listed by TCRdb under 2018. Study-wide context: Mean age, gender distribution, total cell number and subset yield did not differ between patients and healthy donors. Across all samples, fewer than 130 million sorted cells were examined, and cell number per subset correlated strongly with RNA yield. In the study, recently diagnosed type 1 diabetes patients and matched healthy donors were compared on the TCRB repertoires of their sorted circulating CD4+ T cell subsets. Whereas all 30 or so donors provided naive and central memory subsets, regulatory and stem cell-like memory subsets were isolated from just 8 patients and about eight healthy donors.

Trimming removed 3 bases from V and 8 bases from J, leaving 11 bases between the germline ends. The germline V gene (reference sequence) supplies CDR1 GTSNPN and CDR2 SVGIG. Counted from cysteine to phenylalanine, this CDR3 has 13 amino acids. Only the CDR3 part of the read is kept: 39 bases, read in frame from the first base. A remark on this clone: No cognate antigen has been identified for it. Base qualities are not at hand, and no much larger clone is one base apart.

Broader findings and caveats from the paper: At VDJ recombination sites, patients with type 1 diabetes made fewer insertions and deleted more nucleotides, a pattern implying thymic rearrangement abnormalities. Sequencing cDNA rather than genomic DNA could over-represent highly expressing activated cells, although activation and CD3 levels did not differ between groups. A moderate but significant shortening of TCRB CDR3 length was observed in type 1 diabetes patients in all four CD4+ subsets. Naive, central memory and regulatory TCRB repertoires appeared to be more similar among patients than among healthy donors. Shorter templates might be favored by PCR, yet because patient and control samples were amplified and corrected together, any such skew would affect both groups equally. Only small numbers of individuals were included in the HLA sub-analyses, which left unresolved whether HLA type had any influence on TCRB rearrangement.

A single peripheral blood draw of about 116 mL on average was collected from each donor into heparinised tubes. A BD FACSAria II was used to sort naive, central memory, regulatory and stem cell-like memory CD4+ T cells with a panel that included CD45RO, CCR7, CD25, CD127, CD95 and CD27. Purity was above 95% for every sorted population. PBMCs were isolated immediately by Lymphoprep density gradient centrifugation and stained directly without culture. Samples were stained and sorted in pairs, with one healthy donor and one patient per experiment, so that batch effects were minimized. The entire amount of isolated RNA was reverse transcribed using the High Capacity cDNA Reverse Transcription Kit, so the sequenced TCRB transcripts were expressed ones. Naive, central memory and regulatory T cell samples underwent deep immunoSEQ sequencing, averaging about 3.57 million total reads per sample. Sorted cells were lysed in RLT buffer and RNA was extracted with DNase-treated RNeasy Micro or Mini kits, depending on cell number. To prevent cross-contamination, each cell subset was processed individually, whereas patient and healthy donor samples were processed jointly. Using the immunoSEQ multiplex PCR, TCRB sequences were amplified from cDNA into 87-bp fragments spanning the CDR3 region. Sequencing of the amplicons was performed on the Illumina HiSeq platform. For the original study's pipeline: Synthetic template baselines were used to correct PCR bias computationally, reads within Hamming distance 2 were collapsed together, and singletons that could not be merged were discarded. By aligning reads against IMGT, V, D and J genes, CDR3 length, and insertions or deletions at six rearrangement sites were assigned. Clonotype counts were normalized to sorted cell number within each subset before computing true diversity and Gini coefficients with the tcR R package. Repertoire sharing was quantified using the overlap coefficient calculated on TCRB nucleotide sequences. The immuneACCESS repertoire file appears here via TCRdb, limited to in-frame rearrangements. These files lack a portion of the clones; in checked studies, under half of the deficit traces to unresolved V genes, and the cause of the others is not known. V, J and clone size are those of that table, while D and trimming were read from the DNA. This sample is represented by roughly 130,000 clones; about 15% of them were singletons. Approximately 2.2% of the sample goes to the ten largest clones.

Recombination joined TRBV30 with TRBJ1-6; confidence is insufficient to name the D gene. The clonotype originates from a man aged 25 to 40 with type 1 diabetes. Material for sequencing was central memory CD4+ T cells from blood. The sequenced DNA: TGTGCCTGGAGGGGGTCGGAACATTCACCCCTCCACTTT. Its translation reads: CAWRGSEHSPLHF.